The 21 T cell receptor beta chains reported below all come from one sample, sequenced in a study of PD-1 blockade in classical Hodgkin lymphoma. Relapse was seen in all patients after autologous stem cell transplantation, and brentuximab vedotin exposure was variable. Assay used: immunoSEQ multiplex PCR; TCRdb lists only in-frame clones, some missing. The table includes about 13,000 clones, about nine tenths detected once. The source material was peripheral blood mononuclear cells (PBMCs), sampled at baseline. All receptors come from a human donor with classical Hodgkin lymphoma.

The V call is TRBV6-5, the J call TRBJ2-3; D call uncertain. This CDR3 is built from 15 residues. The V end lost 6 bases, the J end lost 0 bases, and 13 bases lay between the germline ends. Germline V gives CDR1 MNHEY, CDR2 SVGAGI. CDR3 in amino acids: CASRRRPESTDTQYF. CDR3 DNA sequence: TGTGCCAGCAGAAGACGGCCAGAGAGCACAGATACGCAGTATTTT.

This clone has only one observation. This chain links TRBV5-1 with TRBJ2-7; TRBD2 is a possible D gene (6 bases). The germline CDR1 and CDR2 sequences are SGHRS and YFSETQ. Trimming took 6 bases from V and 7 from J, leaving 23 bases between them. The length of the CDR3 is 15 residues. The CDR3 DNA reads as TGCGCCAGCAATCCCGCAGGACAAGGCGGAGGGGAGCAGTACTTC. As protein: CASNPAGQGGGEQYF.

This sequence joins TRBV5-1 and TRBJ2-1; D is perhaps TRBD1 (5 bases). From germline, CDR1 is SGHRS and CDR2 YFSETQ. This CDR3 is built from 13 residues. Trimming left V 0 bases short and J 7 bases short, with 8 bases between. CDR3 region: CASSLEAGNEQFF. CDR3 nucleotides: TGCGCCAGCAGCTTGGAGGCAGGGAATGAGCAGTTCTTC.

This sequence joins TRBV6-1 and TRBJ2-7; 8 bases are a match to TRBD1. With 4 bases clipped from V and 2 bases from J, the junction kept 16 bases outside the gene matches. The CDR3 totals 18 residues. Germline V CDR1 and CDR2: MNHNS, SASEGT. For the CDR3, the DNA is TGTGCCAGCAGTGTCAAATCTCAAGCCGGGACAGGCACCTACGAGCAGTACTTC. Translating gives CASSVKSQAGTGTYEQYF.

The chain joins TRBV25-1 to TRBJ1-1; D may be TRBD1 (5 bases). The V gene's germline CDR1 is MGHDK and CDR2 SYGVNS. The CDR3 extends over 12 amino acids. Trimming left V 4 bases short and J 7 bases short, with 10 bases between. This CDR3 reads CASSVGHGEAFF. DNA for the CDR3: TGTGCCAGCAGTGTCGGACACGGTGAAGCTTTCTTT.

The rearrangement joins TRBV7-9 to TRBJ1-5, with TRBD1 identical over 9 bases. Losses at the gene ends were 4 bases for V and 5 bases for J; bases not matched to a gene: 3. Germline lookup yields CDR1 SEHNR and CDR2 FQNEAQ (reference sequence). The CDR3 has 14 residues. This CDR3 is CASSSTGGHQPQHF. The CDR3 DNA follows: TGTGCCAGCAGCTCGACAGGGGGTCATCAGCCCCAGCATTTT.

The V call is TRBV4-1, the J call TRBJ2-3; the match to TRBD2 covers 10 bases. V was clipped by 0 bases and J by 3 bases; unmatched bases: 6. The length of the CDR3 is 17 residues. From germline, CDR1 is MGHRA and CDR2 YSYEKL. CDR3 coding DNA: TGCGCCAGCAGCCAAGATACAACTAGCGGGGTGACAGATACGCAGTATTTT. This encodes CASSQDTTSGVTDTQYF.

The chain carries TRBV14 and TRBJ2-1; unclear D gene. Germline CDR1 reads SGHDN; CDR2 reads FVKESK. V lost 4 bases, J lost 0 bases, and 4 bases lay in between. There are 13 residues in the CDR3. CDR3 sequence reads: CASSPSSYNEQFF. The DNA of the CDR3 is TGTGCCAGCAGCCCGAGCTCCTACAATGAGCAGTTCTTC. The full variable domain, rest sourced from reference TRBV14 and TRBJ2-1, is EAGVTQFPSHSVIEKGQTVTLRCDPISGHDNLYWYRRVMGKEIKFLLHFVKESKQDESGMPNNRFLAERTGGTYSTLKVQPAELEDSGVYFCASSPSSYNEQFFGPGTRLTVL.

The rearrangement links TRBV11-3 to TRBJ2-2; D is perhaps TRBD1 (5 bases). The V and J ends lost 5 bases and 5 bases respectively, with 12 bases between them. CDR1 is SGHNT and CDR2 is YENEEA in the germline V gene. The length of the CDR3 is 14 residues. The CDR3 coding sequence is TGTGCCAGCAGCCCGACAGTGGAGACCGGGGAGCTGTTTTTT. The encoded protein is CASSPTVETGELFF.

DNA for the CDR3: TGCGCCAGCAGCTTTAGTGGGGGCGGCACAGATACGCAGTATTTT. Amino acids: CASSFSGGGTDTQYF. The genes are TRBV5-1 and TRBJ2-3; maybe TRBD1 (6 bases). Trimming removed 2 bases at V and 1 base at J, with 11 bases between. This CDR3 contains 15 residues. Germline CDR1 SGHRS, CDR2 YFSETQ. Together with reference TRBV5-1 and TRBJ2-3, the CDR3 gives the full variable domain: KAGVTQTPRYLIKTRGQQVTLSCSPISGHRSVSWYQQTPGQGLQFLFEYFSETQRNKGNFPGRFSGRQFSNSRSEMNVSTLELGDSALYLCASSFSGGGTDTQYFGPGTRLTVL.

The CDR3 DNA reads as TGTGCCAGTAGTAGGGGAGCGGAAAGGGCTTCACCCCTCCACTTT. Amino acid sequence: CASSRGAERASPLHF. The chain couples TRBV19 to TRBJ1-6, with D hard to call. The germline V gene encodes CDR1 LNHDA and CDR2 SQIVND (reference sequence). This CDR3 region has 15 residues. V lost 4 bases, J lost 9 bases, and 16 bases lay in between.

The V call is TRBV9, the J call TRBJ2-5, with D possibly matching TRBD2 (6 bases). Germline CDR1 and CDR2: SGDLS and YYNGEE. The CDR3 spans 14 residues. V lost 0 bases and J lost 7, with 13 bases in between. The chain's CDR3 is CASSVVSLGGTQYF. Written as DNA, the CDR3 is TGTGCCAGCAGCGTAGTGAGCCTGGGAGGGACCCAGTACTTC.

The rearrangement uses TRBV27 and TRBJ1-2; D not resolved. Germline V CDR1 and CDR2: MNHEY, SMNVEV (reference sequence). This CDR3 contains 14 residues. The V and J ends lost 7 bases and 0 bases respectively, with 12 bases between them. This CDR3 reads CASKRADSNYGYTF. In DNA, the CDR3 is TGTGCCAGCAAAAGAGCCGATTCTAACTATGGCTACACCTTC.

The V and J genes are TRBV6-1 and TRBJ2-7; the match to TRBD1 covers 7 bases. Germline lookup yields CDR1 MNHNS and CDR2 SASEGT. This CDR3 comprises 15 residues. The ends lost 8 bases at V and 4 bases at J; junction bases unmatched: 14. DNA of the CDR3: TGTGCCAGCCGAGAAGAGGGGGCCCCGGTGTACGAGCAGTACTTC. Translating gives CASREEGAPVYEQYF.

This chain connects TRBV18 to TRBJ2-2, with D perhaps matching TRBD2 (5 bases). The V end lost 1 base, the J end lost 2 bases, and 11 bases lay between the germline ends. From germline, CDR1 is KGHSH and CDR2 LQKENI. The CDR3 is 16 residues long. DNA for the CDR3: TGTGCCAGCTCACCACTCCTAGCCTCAAACACCGGGGAGCTGTTTTTT. Amino acid sequence: CASSPLLASNTGELFF.

The V call is TRBV5-1, the J call TRBJ2-1; TRBD1 aligns across 10 bases. J was trimmed by 9 bases and V by 4 bases; bases with no gene match: 7. CDR3 length: 14 residues. Looked up from germline, CDR1 is SGHRS and CDR2 is YFSETQ. The CDR3 sequence: CASSARQGAIEQFF. In DNA, the CDR3 is TGCGCCAGCAGCGCTCGACAGGGGGCCATTGAGCAGTTCTTC.

The chain combines TRBV6-1 with TRBJ1-3; a weak D match, TRBD1 (5 bases). CDR3 size: 17 residues. Trimming pared 3 bases from V and 0 bases from J, leaving 15 bases between. CDR1 is MNHNS and CDR2 is SASEGT in the germline V gene. CDR3 nucleotides: TGTGCCAGCAGTGATGGCAGGGCCATGGGCTCTGGAAACACCATATATTTT. This codes for CASSDGRAMGSGNTIYF.

This clone was observed a single time. The chain joins TRBV10-2 to TRBJ2-5; TRBD1 might be the D (6 bases). Germline loops: CDR1 WSHSY, CDR2 SAAADI. The CDR3 has 19 amino acids. With 8 bases removed from V and 5 bases from J, the gap between germline ends came to 33 bases. CDR3 amino acids: CASQGLAWERQADMETQYF. The CDR3 region has the DNA TGCGCCAGCCAGGGTCTGGCTTGGGAGAGACAGGCGGATATGGAGACCCAGTACTTC.

This chain uses TRBV7-8 with TRBJ2-3; D remains ambiguous. V was cut by 1 base and J by 9 bases, with 2 bases left in between. From germline, CDR1 is SGHVS and CDR2 FQNEAQ. The CDR3 totals 10 residues. The CDR3 bases are TGTGCCAGCAGCTTAGGGACGCAGTATTTT. This encodes CASSLGTQYF.

The chain links TRBV4-1 to TRBJ2-3; no clear D gene. The CDR3 runs to 13 residues. Germline lookup yields CDR1 MGHRA and CDR2 YSYEKL. Trimming removed 1 base from V and 6 bases from J, with 8 bases in between. The CDR3 spells CASSQGQKDTQYF. The CDR3 region has the DNA TGCGCCAGCAGCCAAGGGCAGAAGGATACGCAGTATTTT.

The chain is built from TRBV2 and TRBJ2-1, with D possibly TRBD1 on 5 matching bases. Germline CDR1 and CDR2: SNHLY and FYNNEI. The CDR3 runs 18 residues. With 6 bases removed from V and 5 bases from J, the gap between germline ends came to 26 bases. CDR3 nucleotides: TGTGCCAGCAGCGAACCATCAGGGTTTGGAAGGCGAGACAATGAGCAGTTCTTC. Protein sequence: CASSEPSGFGRRDNEQFF.